Listed here are 18 T cell receptor beta chains from one sample, sequenced in a study of blood T cell repertoires in COVID-19 (TCRdb year 2020). Library generation was performed with the immunoSEQ multiplex PCR assay. TCRdb retrieved this table from immuneACCESS and kept in-frame rearrangements only. Not all clones are present; in checked studies, unresolved V genes account for under half, and no reason is known for the remainder. This sample has 10,000 to 15,000 clones in its table, and 82% of those were observed once. The ten largest make up more than 3% of the sample. Sequencing input: peripheral blood. The origin of the receptors is an older woman with acute or convalescent COVID-19.

The chain employs TRBV5-8 and TRBJ2-5; TRBD1 matches 10 bases. The germline V gene encodes CDR1 SGHTS and CDR2 YDEGEE. Unmatched junction bases numbered 4, after V lost 4 bases and J lost 1 base. This CDR3 has 15 amino acids. The CDR3 reads CASSGDRGTQETQYF. The CDR3, as DNA: TGTGCCAGCAGCGGGGACAGGGGAACCCAAGAGACCCAGTACTTC. The full variable domain, rest sourced from reference TRBV5-8 and TRBJ2-5, is EAGVTQSPTHLIKTRGQQATLRCSPISGHTSVYWYQQALGLGLQFLLWYDEGEERNRGNFPPRFSGRQFPNYSSELNVNALELEDSALYLCASSGDRGTQETQYFGPGTRLLVL.

This clone was seen only a few times. The chain couples TRBV18 to TRBJ1-4, with 8 positions matching TRBD1. V shed 5 bases and J 8 bases; nucleotides not matched to a gene: 10. Germline CDR1 reads KGHSH; CDR2 reads LQKENI. The CDR3 runs to 15 residues. CDR3 DNA sequence: TGTGCCAGCTCATCCGGACAGGGTTCGGCAGAAAAACTGTTTTTT. Protein: CASSSGQGSAEKLFF.

The chain employs TRBV9 and TRBJ1-1; D possibly corresponds to TRBD1 (6 bases). Per the germline V gene, CDR1 is SGDLS and CDR2 is YYNGEE. The CDR3 consists of 18 residues. The V gene lost 0 bases and the J gene lost 0 bases, with 18 bases spanning the gap. The CDR3 bases are TGTGCCAGCAGCGTAGTAGGGGGACACTTAACCATGAACACTGAAGCTTTCTTT. This sequence encodes CASSVVGGHLTMNTEAFF.

V usage is TRBV7-9 and J usage is TRBJ2-7; 7 nucleotides agree with TRBD2. There are 15 residues in the CDR3. V lost 3 bases and J lost 0; bases outside the gene matches: 5. Looked up from germline, CDR1 is SEHNR and CDR2 is FQNEAQ (reference sequence). The DNA for the CDR3 is TGTGCCAGCAGCTTCACTAGCGTAAACTCCTACGAGCAGTACTTC. Amino acids: CASSFTSVNSYEQYF. The variable domain in full, completed from reference TRBV7-9 and TRBJ2-7, reads DTGVSQNPRHKITKRGQNVTFRCDPISEHNRLYWYRQTLGQGPEFLTYFQNEAQLEKSRLLSDRFSAERPKGSFSTLEIQRTEQGDSAMYLCASSFTSVNSYEQYFGPGTRLTVT.

The chain carries TRBV3-1 (or the pseudogene TRBV3-2) and TRBJ2-7; 7 bases agree with TRBD1. CDR3 length equals 16 residues. The V and J ends lost 2 bases and 1 base, in that order; junction bases with no gene match: 8. Germline V gene data show CDR1 as LGHDT and CDR2 as YNNKEL (reference sequence). As DNA, the CDR3 is TGTGCCAGCAGCCAATCAGACAGGGTACGATCCTACGAGCAGTACTTC. This sequence encodes CASSQSDRVRSYEQYF.

In DNA, the CDR3 is TGTGCCAGCAGCCCTGGACATAGGACAGATACGCAGTATTTT. Translated: CASSPGHRTDTQYF. The genes are TRBV7-8 and TRBJ2-3; possible D gene TRBD1, 5 bases. V was shortened by 5 bases and J by 3 bases, with 12 bases between the two germline ends. Germline-derived CDR1 and CDR2 are SGHVS and FQNEAQ. This CDR3 spans 14 amino acids.

The chain links TRBV9 to TRBJ2-3; 9 positions match TRBD2. Losses at the gene ends were 3 bases for V and 6 bases for J; bases not matched to a gene: 11. CDR3 length equals 16 residues. Germline V CDR1 and CDR2: SGDLS, YYNGEE. CDR3 bases: TGTGCCAGCAGCGACCCCAGCGGGGGGCCTGGGGATACGCAGTATTTT. Amino acids: CASSDPSGGPGDTQYF.

J is TRBJ2-3 and V is TRBV10-2, with TRBD1 matching over 11 bases. V shed 3 bases and J 2 bases; nucleotides not matched to a gene: 4. Looked up from germline, CDR1 is WSHSY and CDR2 is SAAADI. The CDR3 is 16 amino acids. The CDR3 here is CASSDGTGGLTDTQYF. The CDR3 nucleotides read TGCGCCAGCAGTGACGGGACAGGGGGTCTCACAGATACGCAGTATTTT.

The CDR3 protein is CASSSWDRLNNEQFF. The CDR3 DNA reads TGCGCCAGCAGCTCGTGGGACAGACTAAACAATGAGCAGTTCTTC. The chain has TRBV5-1 and TRBJ2-1, with 7 bases fitting TRBD1. Trimming cost V 3 bases and J 5 bases; bases outside gene matches: 8. This CDR3 spans 15 amino acids. Germline V gene sequence: CDR1 SGHRS, CDR2 YFSETQ.

V usage is TRBV5-1 and J usage is TRBJ2-5; TRBD2 aligns across 10 bases. CDR3 length equals 17 residues. J lost 8 bases, V lost 2 bases, and 15 bases had no gene match. CDR1 and CDR2 from the germline V gene are SGHRS and YFSETQ. CDR3 sequence (DNA): TGCGCCAGCAGCTTCCGGCTACTAGCGGGGAGCATTAATACCCAGTACTTC. Residues: CASSFRLLAGSINTQYF. Using reference TRBV5-1 and TRBJ2-5 for the parts outside the CDR3, the full variable domain is KAGVTQTPRYLIKTRGQQVTLSCSPISGHRSVSWYQQTPGQGLQFLFEYFSETQRNKGNFPGRFSGRQFSNSRSEMNVSTLELGDSALYLCASSFRLLAGSINTQYFGPGTRLLVL.

The rearrangement joins TRBV11-3 to TRBJ2-3, with D perhaps matching TRBD2 (6 bases). Trimming took off 2 bases at V and 4 bases at J, with 13 bases between the two ends. Germline CDR1 SGHNT, CDR2 YENEEA. The CDR3 is 15 residues long. CDR3 DNA sequence: TGTGCCAGCAGCTTATCTTGGGGGGTGGCAGATACGCAGTATTTT. It specifies CASSLSWGVADTQYF.

This clone turned up a few times. The rearrangement links TRBV10-3 to TRBJ1-3; TRBD1 matches 7 bases. Germline values: CDR1 ENHRY, CDR2 SYGVKD. With 2 bases clipped from V and 1 base from J, the junction kept 5 bases outside the gene matches. The CDR3 spans 16 residues. The CDR3 here is CAISEKTGPSGNTIYF. In nucleotides, the CDR3 is TGTGCCATCAGTGAGAAGACAGGGCCGTCTGGAAACACCATATATTTT.

This sequence joins TRBV28 and TRBJ1-2; the D gene is possibly TRBD1 (6 bases). The CDR3 runs 13 residues. With 2 bases removed from V and 4 bases from J, the gap between germline ends came to 8 bases. In germline, CDR1 is MDHEN, CDR2 SYDVKM. For the CDR3, the DNA is TGTGCCAGCAGTTTAGGGGACACCTATGGCTACACCTTC. Translated: CASSLGDTYGYTF.

The rearrangement links TRBV19 to TRBJ2-5; 9 bases align to TRBD2. V dropped 5 bases and J dropped 5; count of bases not matched to a gene: 9. The CDR3 contains 15 residues. Germline values: CDR1 LNHDA, CDR2 SQIVND (reference sequence). The CDR3 nucleotides are TGTGCCAGTAGTCCCCAAGCGGGGGGCCGGGAGACCCAGTACTTC. Protein product: CASSPQAGGRETQYF.

This clone has a single count. The chain is built from TRBV11-2 and TRBJ2-5; TRBD2 agrees at 10 bases. V was pared by 3 bases and J by 5 bases, with 12 bases of the junction left unmatched. The CDR3 extends over 17 amino acids. Germline V gene sequence: CDR1 SGHAT, CDR2 FQNNGV. The CDR3 loop reads CASSFRGLSGGRETQYF. CDR3 bases: TGTGCCAGCAGCTTTAGGGGCCTTAGCGGGGGGCGTGAGACCCAGTACTTC.

The CDR3 loop is CASSRSEIANYGYTF. The CDR3 DNA follows: TGTGCCAGCAGTAGATCCGAGATAGCTAACTATGGCTACACCTTC. This chain links TRBV6-5 with TRBJ1-2; D uncertain. CDR3 length: 15 residues. The V end was cut by 5 bases, the J end by 0 bases, with 13 bases between. Germline V CDR1 and CDR2: MNHEY, SVGAGI.

V usage is TRBV24-1 and J usage is TRBJ2-7; TRBD2 matches 7 bases. There are 13 residues in the CDR3. V lost 5 bases, J lost 5 bases, and 5 bases stayed unmatched. CDR1 KGHDR and CDR2 SFDVKD come from the germline V gene. CDR3 sequence: CATSGAGAHEQYF. The CDR3 coding sequence is TGTGCCACCAGTGGGGCGGGAGCCCACGAGCAGTACTTC.

The chain employs TRBV6-5 and TRBJ1-2; 9 positions match TRBD1. The CDR3 is 13 amino acids. The V and J ends lost 4 bases and 13 bases, in that order; junction bases with no gene match: 10. Looked up from germline, CDR1 is MNHEY and CDR2 is SVGAGI. CDR3 coding DNA: TGTGCCAGCAGTTCTCCGGGACAGGGATTCGTCACCTTC. Its translation: CASSSPGQGFVTF.